This TCR beta chain was identified during a study of blood T cell repertoires in COVID-19. About the research overall: T cells, B-cell-depleted T cells, or PBMCs supplied cDNA or gDNA.

In the authors' methods: Nucleated cell counts were estimated from reference gene primer amplification. TCRdb keeps only in-frame clones here, not all; method: immunoSEQ multiplex PCR. V and J calls and clone size are as listed in that table; D and trimming were resolved from the DNA. The repertoire includes 300,000 or so clones, roughly 90% of them detected once, and 6.4% sits in the top ten. CDR1 and CDR2 from the germline V gene are KGHDR and SFDVKD. CDR3 length equals 15 residues. The V and J ends lost 4 bases and 5 bases, in that order; junction bases with no gene match: 6. Sequences were obtained from peripheral blood. The rearrangement links TRBV24-1 to TRBJ2-5; 10 positions agree with TRBD1. The TCR was taken from a man aged 18 to 29 who had recovered from COVID-19. The CDR3 DNA sequence: TGTGCCACCAGTGACCCGACAGGGGGCAGGGAGACCCAGTACTTC. It specifies CATSDPTGGRETQYF.